The 18 T cell receptor beta chains reported below all come from one sample, sequenced in a study of T-cell memory formation after mild COVID-19. Using its own MiXCR run on the 5' RACE reads, TCRdb lists one record per CDR3 protein. The table has 450,000 to 700,000 distinct CDR3 sequences, over 15% seen once. Sequencing was carried out using PBMCs or a T cell subset sorted from them (not recorded which). Receptors originate from an adult woman who had mild COVID-19 (a few samples of this study predate the infection). Cell type and time point are not known.

As for this clonotype: Relative to the germline gene, one junction end is altered; a read error may explain this. The rearrangement uses TRBV6-5 and TRBJ2-1; tentatively, D is TRBD1 (6 bases). This CDR3 has 16 residues. Germline lookup yields CDR1 MNHEY and CDR2 SVGAGI. The CDR3 sequence is CASSPSGTLLYNEQSF. The CDR3 DNA reads as TGTGCCAGCAGCCCCTCCGGGACACTTCTCTACAATGAGCAGTCCTTC.

This clonotype was counted a few times. V usage is TRBV7-2 and J usage is TRBJ2-7; TRBD2 is a possible D gene (5 bases). This CDR3 region has 12 residues. The V gene's germline CDR1 is SGHTA and CDR2 FQGNSA. Between the trimmed V and J ends, which lost 5 bases and 6 bases, there was a span of 11 bases. The CDR3 sequence: CASSRDWGEQYF. The CDR3 coding sequence is TGTGCCAGCAGCCGGGATTGGGGCGAGCAGTACTTC.

This clonotype appeared a few times. The chain joins TRBV5-1 to TRBJ1-1, with 8 bases fitting TRBD1. The CDR3 runs to 16 residues. With V trimmed by 4 bases and J by 0 bases, 8 bases remained unmatched. Germline lookup yields CDR1 SGHRS and CDR2 YFSETQ. CDR3 bases: TGCGCCAGCAGCCAGGGGGCCCTCAATTTGAACACTGAAGCTTTCTTT. The encoded protein is CASSQGALNLNTEAFF. The variable domain in full, completed from reference TRBV5-1 and TRBJ1-1, reads KAGVTQTPRYLIKTRGQQVTLSCSPISGHRSVSWYQQTPGQGLQFLFEYFSETQRNKGNFPGRFSGRQFSNSRSEMNVSTLELGDSALYLCASSQGALNLNTEAFFGQGTRLTVV.

CDR3 bases: TGTGCCTGGAGTCAGACAGGGTATGAGCAGTTCTTC. Residues: CAWSQTGYEQFF. The gene calls are TRBV30 and TRBJ2-1; 7 bases map to TRBD1. CDR1 is GTSNPN and CDR2 is SVGIG in the germline V gene (reference sequence). This CDR3 comprises 12 residues. J gave up 8 bases and V 2 bases, and 3 bases lay outside the gene matches.

V gene TRBV6-5 combines with J gene TRBJ1-1; TRBD1 is a possible D gene (6 bases). Trimming shortened V by 6 bases and J by 0 bases, and 11 bases separated the two germline ends. The CDR3 extends over 14 amino acids. The germline CDR1 and CDR2 sequences are MNHEY and SVGAGI. The CDR3 DNA is TGTGCCAGCAGACCAGGGGCGGTGAACACTGAAGCTTTCTTT. It encodes CASRPGAVNTEAFF.

The rearrangement uses TRBV19 and TRBJ1-1, with 7 bases aligning to TRBD1. V lost 5 bases and J lost 7; bases outside the gene matches: 7. The CDR3 is made up of 13 amino acids. CDR1 and CDR2 from the germline V gene are LNHDA and SQIVND (reference sequence). This CDR3 reads CASSLGQVIEAFF. The CDR3 DNA sequence: TGTGCCAGTAGTCTCGGACAGGTGATTGAAGCTTTCTTT.

The chain is built from TRBV12-3 or TRBV12-4 and TRBJ1-2; D is unclear. The length of the CDR3 is 13 residues. V lost 6 bases and J 6 bases, leaving 14 bases between the germline ends. The CDR3 sequence: CASSQPPKDGYTF. The CDR3 DNA sequence: TGTGCCAGCAGCCAGCCCCCTAAGGATGGCTACACCTTC.

The chain carries TRBV12-3 or TRBV12-4 and TRBJ2-4; unclear D gene. Trimming shortened V by 5 bases and J by 5 bases, and 10 bases separated the two germline ends. This CDR3 has 13 residues. CDR3 in amino acids: CASSPPTQNIQYF. Written as DNA, the CDR3 is TGTGCCAGCAGTCCCCCGACTCAAAACATTCAGTACTTC.

CDR3 loop: CATSDWREADTQYF. As DNA, the CDR3 is TGTGCCACCAGTGACTGGCGTGAGGCAGATACGCAGTATTTT. The chain recombines TRBV24-1 with TRBJ2-3; D not certain. The CDR3 is made up of 14 amino acids. The V gene lost 4 bases and the J gene lost 4 bases, with 11 bases spanning the gap. Germline assignment: CDR1 KGHDR and CDR2 SFDVKD.

Only a few counts were recorded for this clonotype. This chain uses TRBV6-1 with TRBJ2-3; a possible D gene is TRBD1 (6 bases). Germline CDR1 is MNHNS and CDR2 is SASEGT. The ends were cut back, 6 bases at V and 2 bases at J, with 12 bases in the middle. CDR3 size: 14 residues. The chain's CDR3 is CASRTGIHTDTQYF. The CDR3 DNA follows: TGTGCCAGCAGAACAGGGATCCACACAGATACGCAGTATTTT.

This chain connects TRBV7-2 to TRBJ2-3; no clear D. Germline assignment: CDR1 SGHTA and CDR2 FQGNSA. This CDR3 has 16 amino acids. V lost 1 base and J lost 2, with 13 bases in between. CDR3: CASSLGGGMSTDTQYF. The CDR3 DNA reads as TGTGCCAGCAGCTTAGGCGGCGGTATGTCCACAGATACGCAGTATTTT.

There are a few counts of this clonotype. The J gene is TRBJ2-7, the V gene TRBV6-6; the D gene is possibly TRBD1 (7 bases). This CDR3 comprises 14 residues. Germline CDR1 is MNHNY and CDR2 is SVGAGI (reference sequence). Trimming stripped 7 bases from V and 6 bases from J, with 19 bases between. CDR3 nucleotides: TGTGCCAGCAATGATCAGGGGGGCCACGGCGAGCAGTACTTC. The encoded protein is CASNDQGGHGEQYF.

The chain recombines TRBV7-2 with TRBJ1-6; maybe TRBD1 (5 bases). This CDR3 is 15 amino acids long. Trimming cost V 6 bases and J 10 bases, with 19 bases left between them. CDR1 is SGHTA, CDR2 FQGNSA, per germline. The CDR3 coding sequence is TGTGCCAGCAGGGCCGGTGGGGGGAGAGGATCACCCCTCCACTTT. Its protein is CASRAGGGRGSPLHF. The full variable domain, its missing parts supplied by reference TRBV7-2 and TRBJ1-6, is GAGVSQSPSNKVTEKGKDVELRCDPISGHTALYWYRQSLGQGLEFLIYFQGNSAPDKSGLPSDRFSAERTGGSVSTLTIQRTQQEDSAVYLCASRAGGGRGSPLHFGNGTRLTVT.

There are a few counts of this clonotype. The chain employs TRBV4-2 and TRBJ2-1; possibly TRBD1 for D (6 bases). V lost 4 bases and J lost 6, with 13 bases in between. Germline V lookup: CDR1 LGHNA, CDR2 YNFKEQ. The CDR3 sequence is 14 residues long. CDR3 bases: TGTGCCAGCAGCCGAATGGGGGCGAGCAATGAGCAGTTCTTC. It encodes CASSRMGASNEQFF.

The genes are TRBV12-3 or TRBV12-4 and TRBJ1-1, with TRBD1 as a possible D gene (6 bases). The CDR3 has 13 amino acids. V lost 6 bases, J lost 6 bases, and 14 bases lay in between. The CDR3 DNA sequence: TGTGCCAGCAGCATACAGGGCGGGGCTGAAGCTTTCTTT. Its translation is CASSIQGGAEAFF.

The chain recombines TRBV6-5 with TRBJ1-6, with TRBD1 matching 7 bases. Germline CDR1 and CDR2: MNHEY and SVGAGI. V shed 6 bases, J shed 8 bases, and the junction held 13 bases outside the gene matches. CDR3 length: 16 residues. CDR3 bases: TGTGCCAGCAGACTGACAGGGAAGGGTATTCATTCACCCCTCCACTTT. The encoded protein is CASRLTGKGIHSPLHF.

This clonotype was found many times. The chain carries TRBV5-1 and TRBJ2-4, with 7 nucleotides matching TRBD1. Germline CDR1 and CDR2: SGHRS and YFSETQ. Germline trimming cut 4 bases from V and 0 bases from J; bases unmatched to any gene: 7. The CDR3 is made up of 16 amino acids. This CDR3 reads CASSLLTGSAKNIQYF. The CDR3 coding sequence is TGCGCCAGCAGCCTACTGACAGGGTCAGCCAAAAACATTCAGTACTTC. The full variable domain, rest sourced from reference TRBV5-1 and TRBJ2-4, is KAGVTQTPRYLIKTRGQQVTLSCSPISGHRSVSWYQQTPGQGLQFLFEYFSETQRNKGNFPGRFSGRQFSNSRSEMNVSTLELGDSALYLCASSLLTGSAKNIQYFGAGTRLSVL.

The sample holds a few counts of this clonotype. J is TRBJ1-6 and V is TRBV12-3 or TRBV12-4; D remains ambiguous. The CDR3 loop spans 13 amino acids. V shed 3 bases and J shed 9 bases, with 9 bases lying between them. The CDR3 region has the DNA TGTGCCAGCAGTTTCTCCGAGGGTTCACCCCTCCACTTT. It encodes CASSFSEGSPLHF.